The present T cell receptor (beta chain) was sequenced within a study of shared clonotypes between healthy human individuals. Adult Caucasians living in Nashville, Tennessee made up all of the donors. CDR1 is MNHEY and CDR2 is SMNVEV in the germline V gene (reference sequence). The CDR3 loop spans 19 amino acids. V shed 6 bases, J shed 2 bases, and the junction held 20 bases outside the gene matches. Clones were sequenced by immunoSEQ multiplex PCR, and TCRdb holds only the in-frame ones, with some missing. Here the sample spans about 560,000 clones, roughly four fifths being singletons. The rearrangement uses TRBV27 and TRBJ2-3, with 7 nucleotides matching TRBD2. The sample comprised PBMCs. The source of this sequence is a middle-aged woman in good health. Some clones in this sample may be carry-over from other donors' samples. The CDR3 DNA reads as TGTGCCAGCAGCCCCGGGGCTAGCGGATGGGCGAGGTCCACAGATACGCAGTATTTT. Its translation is CASSPGASGWARSTDTQYF.